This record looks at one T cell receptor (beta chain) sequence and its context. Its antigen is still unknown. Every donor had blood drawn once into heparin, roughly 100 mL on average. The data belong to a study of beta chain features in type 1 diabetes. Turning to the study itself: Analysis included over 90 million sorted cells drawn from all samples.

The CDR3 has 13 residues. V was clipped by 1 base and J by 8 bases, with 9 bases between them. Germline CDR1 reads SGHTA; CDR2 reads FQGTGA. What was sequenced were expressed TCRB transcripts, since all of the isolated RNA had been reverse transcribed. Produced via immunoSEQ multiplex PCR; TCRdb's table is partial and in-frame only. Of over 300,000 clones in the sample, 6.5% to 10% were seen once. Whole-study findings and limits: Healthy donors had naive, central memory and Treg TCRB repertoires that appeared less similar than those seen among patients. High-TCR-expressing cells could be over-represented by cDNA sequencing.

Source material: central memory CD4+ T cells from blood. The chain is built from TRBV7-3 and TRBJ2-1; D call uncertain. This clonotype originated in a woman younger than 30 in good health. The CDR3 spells CASSLSRADEQFF. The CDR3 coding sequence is TGTGCCAGCAGCTTAAGTAGGGCCGATGAGCAGTTCTTC.